Following are 8 T cell receptor beta chains from one sample sequenced in a study of blood T cells in healthy people across ages. Together with a sample-barcoded 5' primer, a J-beta primer mix was included in a second PCR lasting roughly 6 to 12 cycles. Each CDR3 protein is one row after TCRdb ran MiXCR on the 5' RACE reads. Among about 1,400,000 distinct CDR3 sequences listed, almost 60% were seen once. Sample: blood. The receptors shown here come from a man younger than 35 in good health.

CDR3 sequence: CASSRDPDQPQHF. The CDR3 DNA follows: TGTGCCAGCAGTAGGGATCCGGATCAGCCCCAGCATTTT. This chain uses TRBV6-1 with TRBJ1-5; unclear D gene. This CDR3 is built from 13 residues. Germline CDR1 reads MNHNS; CDR2 reads SASEGT. V dropped 5 bases and J dropped 5 bases, with 10 bases sitting between them.

The CDR3: CAISGANYGYTF. The CDR3 DNA sequence: TGTGCCATCAGTGGGGCGAACTATGGCTACACCTTC. The J gene is TRBJ1-2, the V gene TRBV10-3; D is unclear. V shed 4 bases and J shed 2 bases, with 5 bases lying between them. The germline V gene encodes CDR1 ENHRY and CDR2 SYGVKD. CDR3 length: 12 amino acids.

The V call is TRBV28, the J call TRBJ2-1, with a tentative D call TRBD2 (6 bases). Germline CDR1 MDHEN, CDR2 SYDVKM. V was pared by 3 bases and J by 0 bases, with 9 bases between. This CDR3 comprises 15 residues. This CDR3 is CASSFAGISYNEQFF. CDR3 nucleotides: TGTGCCAGCAGTTTCGCGGGAATCTCCTACAATGAGCAGTTCTTC.

This rearrangement joins TRBV20-1 to TRBJ1-2, with TRBD1 matching 7 bases. Germline trimming cut 6 bases from V and 3 bases from J; bases unmatched to any gene: 7. Germline values: CDR1 DFQATT, CDR2 SNEGSKA (reference sequence). The CDR3 covers 13 residues. The CDR3 reads CSAGGGRDYGYTF. The CDR3 coding sequence is TGCAGTGCCGGAGGGGGCAGAGACTATGGCTACACCTTC.

The chain combines TRBV5-1 with TRBJ2-7, with D possibly being TRBD1 (6 bases). Germline loops: CDR1 SGHRS, CDR2 YFSETQ. Trimming took 2 bases from V and 6 from J, leaving 9 bases between them. The CDR3 runs to 12 residues. CDR3 nucleotide sequence: TGCGCCAGCAGCTTAACAGGGTGCGAGCAGTACTTC. It codes for CASSLTGCEQYF. The variable domain in full, completed from reference TRBV5-1 and TRBJ2-7, reads KAGVTQTPRYLIKTRGQQVTLSCSPISGHRSVSWYQQTPGQGLQFLFEYFSETQRNKGNFPGRFSGRQFSNSRSEMNVSTLELGDSALYLCASSLTGCEQYFGPGTRLTVT.

This clonotype was found a few times. This chain connects TRBV6-2 or TRBV6-3 to TRBJ2-4; no firm D call. Germline V gene data show CDR1 as MNHEY and CDR2 as SVGEGT. The CDR3 is 15 residues long. Trimming took 3 bases from V and 1 from J, leaving 10 bases between them. The chain's CDR3 is CASSYLPTAKNIQYF. Written as DNA, the CDR3 is TGTGCCAGCAGTTATTTACCGACCGCCAAAAACATTCAGTACTTC.

The rearrangement uses TRBV2 and TRBJ1-2, with D maybe TRBD1 (6 bases). V was clipped by 7 bases and J by 8 bases, with 14 bases between them. CDR3 size: 12 residues. CDR1 is SNHLY and CDR2 is FYNNEI in the germline V gene. The CDR3 coding sequence is TGTGCCAGCAAAGGGGGGGGTGAAGGCTACACCTTC. Translation: CASKGGGEGYTF.

The rearrangement links TRBV24-1 to TRBJ2-3; D remains unclear. The CDR3 is 15 amino acids. Per germline, CDR1 KGHDR and CDR2 SFDVKD. Trimming stripped 3 bases from V and 0 bases from J, with 9 bases between. This CDR3 is CATSDPGRSTDTQYF. CDR3 nucleotides: TGTGCCACCAGTGATCCCGGACGGAGCACAGATACGCAGTATTTT.